This T cell receptor beta chain was recorded in a study of T-cell memory formation after mild COVID-19. The study, taken as a whole, reports: Mostly located in CM and EM were contracting CD4+ clones, with contracting CD8+ clones located in EMRA. Pre-infection memory already had some responding clones, implying cross-reactive memory joined. Later expanders leaned toward CD4+, whereas clones contracting from day 15 to 85 were balanced CD4/CD8.

TCRdb recomputed calls from the 5' RACE reads with MiXCR, one row per CDR3 protein. The sample holds 100,000 to 130,000 distinct CDR3 sequences, 15% to 20% seen once. V dropped 0 bases and J dropped 6 bases, with 7 bases sitting between them. Germline-derived CDR1 and CDR2 are SGHRS and YFSETQ. This CDR3 contains 12 residues. As regards this clonotype: What it recognizes is unknown.

Sequenced material: PBMCs or a T cell subset sorted from them (not recorded which). The clonotype comes from a man aged 18 to 29 who had mild COVID-19 (a few samples of this study predate the infection). Cell type and time point are not known. This chain links TRBV5-1 with TRBJ2-7; D unclear. The CDR3 sequence is CASSLDRTEQYF. CDR3 DNA: TGCGCCAGCAGCTTGGATCGGACCGAGCAGTACTTC.